The entry that follows covers one T cell receptor beta chain sequence. Antigen specificity is unknown. An end of the junction differs from the germline gene, which may be a read error. Different DNA sequences within this sample yield the same CDR3. These data originate in a study of cytomegalovirus exposure and HLA in healthy donors. Turning to the study itself: Of all 400 or so donors who were genotyped, 70% to 85% belonged to the Caucasian-associated ancestry cluster.

Use of 60 Vbeta and 13 Jbeta primers characterized the PCR. The method was immunoSEQ multiplex PCR; TCRdb's version includes in-frame clones alone and lacks a portion of them. Of 70,000 to 95,000 clones in the sample, around 77% were seen once. CDR1 is LNHDA, CDR2 SQIVND, per germline (reference sequence). CDR3 length: 14 amino acids. Findings and caveats of the study: An analysis that came later showed most CMV-associated TCR beta chains appearing HLA-restricted. Relative to the approximately 700-donor mean, N-insertions were reportedly fewer in an Asian-associated ancestry cluster in a later analysis. The authors listed 150 to 200 TCR beta chains as cytomegalovirus-associated.

The sequencing input was PBMCs. The V call is TRBV19, the J call TRBJ1-1, with TRBD1 matching over 10 bases. The sequence came from a man between 45 and 60 years old in good health and CMV-seronegative. The CDR3 region is CASSRRGQGTEAFF. CDR3 bases: TGTGCCAGTAGTAGAAGGGGACAGGGGACTGAAGCCTTCTTT.